Listed below are T cell receptor beta chains from one sample, sequenced in a study of cytomegalovirus exposure and HLA in healthy donors. The method was immunoSEQ multiplex PCR; TCRdb's version includes in-frame clones alone and lacks a portion of them. The data contain approximately 64,000 clones, around nine tenths of them seen just once; the ten biggest clones take up over 1.5%. Sequencing was carried out using PBMCs. Receptors originate from a young woman in good health and CMV-seronegative. Both conserved end residues are part of each CDR3. Each record gives: D gene, J gene, clone size, V gene, CDR3 DNA, CDR3 protein. D genes are given only for firm matches. Where a row states a size, it is once, few, many or the class of an expanded clone; other rows omit it.

TRBD2 TRBJ2-2 . TRBV9 TGTGCCAGCAGCCTCTCGCGGGAGGGGACCGGGGAGCTGTTTTTT CASSLSREGTGELFF
TRBD1 TRBJ2-5 . TRBV7-8 TGTGCCAGCAGCTTCCAGGGGGTGGGTAGGGAGACCCAGTACTTC CASSFQGVGRETQYF
TRBD1 TRBJ2-7 . TRBV30 TGTGCCTGGAGAAAAAACCCGGGACAGGGAACTTACGAGCAGTACTTC CAWRKNPGQGTYEQYF
. TRBJ1-1 once TRBV9 TGTGCCAGCAGCGTTGATCCGTCCCATTTCAGTGAAGCTTTCTTT CASSVDPSHFSEAFF
. TRBJ1-3 . TRBV9 TGTGCCAGCAGCGTAGAAGGGGGAGAGGGAAACACCATATATTTT CASSVEGGEGNTIYF
TRBD2 TRBJ2-5 . TRBV5-1 TGCGCCAGCAGTTCGGGGACTAGCGGGCAACCAAACCAAGAGACCCAGTACTTC CASSSGTSGQPNQETQYF
. TRBJ1-1 . TRBV7-3 TGTGCCAGCAGCTTAACGGAGATATCTGAAGCTTTCTTT CASSLTEISEAFF
. TRBJ2-7 . TRBV6-1 TGTGCCAGTTGTGTGTCGACAAACTCCTACGAGCAGTACTTC CASCVSTNSYEQYF
. TRBJ1-1 . TRBV7-3 TGTGCCAGCAGCTCGGGATTTAACACTGAAGCTTTCTTT CASSSGFNTEAFF
. TRBJ1-3 once TRBV5-6 TGTGCCAGCAGCGAGACTAGGGAAGGGTTTGGAAACACCATATATTTT CASSETREGFGNTIYF
. TRBJ2-1 . TRBV4-3 TGCGCCAGCAGCCCCGGACAGAACAATGAGCAGTTCTTC CASSPGQNNEQFF
TRBD2 TRBJ2-7 . TRBV27 TGTGCCAGCAGTTTATCGGGGGGGGACCGCTCCTACGAGCAGTACTTC CASSLSGGDRSYEQYF
. TRBJ1-1 once TRBV18 TGTGCCAGCTCACCAACGGACAGCTTGAACACTGAAGCTTTCTTT CASSPTDSLNTEAFF
. TRBJ1-2 . TRBV28 TGTGCCAGCAGTGTACAGGCAAACTATGGCTACACCTTC CASSVQANYGYTF
TRBD2 TRBJ2-7 . TRBV2 TGTGCCAGCACCTTAGCGGGAACGTACGAGCAGTACTTC CASTLAGTYEQYF
. TRBJ2-1 . TRBV6-1 TGTGCCAGCAGAGGTAATAGCGGCCAACGGGGGTTCTTC CASRGNSGQRGFF
TRBD1 TRBJ1-1 . TRBV6-6 TGTGCCAGCAGTTACTCGGGACAGGGAAACACTGAAGCTTTCTTT CASSYSGQGNTEAFF
TRBD1 TRBJ1-4 . TRBV29-1 TGCAGCGTAGCAACGACAGGGGTATCGGCTAATGAAAAACTGTTTTTT CSVATTGVSANEKLFF
TRBD2 TRBJ2-1 . TRBV7-3 TGTGCCAGCAGCTTCGGCGGGGGGGCCTACAATGAGCAGTTCTTC CASSFGGGAYNEQFF
TRBD1 TRBJ2-6 . TRBV4-3 TGCGCCAGCAGCCAAGATTCAGGGGGCTCTGGGGCCAACGTCCTGACTTTC CASSQDSGGSGANVLTF
TRBD2 TRBJ2-2 . TRBV7-3 TGTGCCAGCAGCTCTCTAGCGGGGGGAGAGAACACCGGGGAGCTGTTTTTT CASSSLAGGENTGELFF
TRBD2 TRBJ2-1 . TRBV4-3 TGCGCCAGCAGCCAAGCCCAGCGGGGGAACAATGAGCAGTTCTTC CASSQAQRGNNEQFF
. TRBJ1-1 . TRBV19 TGTGCCAGTAGTATATACCGGGACACCGAAGCTTTCTTT CASSIYRDTEAFF
. TRBJ1-6 . TRBV13 TGTGCCAGCAGCCTGGTACGGACAGCCAATTCACCCCTCCACTTT CASSLVRTANSPLHF